Shown below are 9 T cell receptor beta chains from a single sample sequenced in a study of blood T cells in healthy people across ages. A J-beta primer mix and a sample-barcoded 5' primer were used in a second PCR of about 6 to 12 cycles. Each CDR3 protein is one row after TCRdb ran MiXCR on the 5' RACE reads. The table lists 1.5 million to 2 million distinct CDR3 sequences, about 39% of them singletons. The sequenced sample was blood. The receptor source for this set is a human donor in good health.

This clonotype was observed a few times. The chain combines TRBV7-6 with TRBJ2-5, with D unresolved. The V and J ends lost 5 bases and 5 bases respectively, with 18 bases between them. This CDR3 has 15 residues. CDR1 is SGHVS and CDR2 is FNYEAQ in the germline V gene. CDR3 DNA: TGTGCCAGCAGCCCTCACCCGATGTTATCGGAGACCCAGTACTTC. Translation: CASSPHPMLSETQYF.

The V and J genes are TRBV4-3 and TRBJ1-6; D call uncertain. Germline V gene data show CDR1 as LGHNA and CDR2 as YSLEER. This CDR3 has 15 amino acids. Trimming pared 1 base from V and 4 bases from J, leaving 8 bases between. DNA for the CDR3: TGCGCCAGCAGCCAAGCAGGCCGATATAATTCACCCCTCCACTTT. Its translation is CASSQAGRYNSPLHF.

The rearrangement links TRBV4-3 to TRBJ1-1; 12 bases fit TRBD1. The germline gives CDR1 LGHNA, CDR2 YSLEER. The CDR3 is 18 amino acids. V was pared by 3 bases and J by 6 bases, with 14 bases of the junction left unmatched. In nucleotides, the CDR3 is TGCGCCAGCAGCCACTCTCCGGGACAGGGGGCTAATGTGGCTGAAGCTTTCTTT. Residues: CASSHSPGQGANVAEAFF.

This clonotype was counted a few times. The chain couples TRBV5-5 to TRBJ1-5; 7 bases are a match to TRBD1. Germline CDR1 reads SGHKS; CDR2 reads YYEKEE (reference sequence). This CDR3 is 15 amino acids long. V shed 0 bases, J shed 5 bases, and the junction held 5 bases outside the gene matches. The CDR3, as DNA: TGTGCCAGCAGCTTGGTTCACAGGGGATATCAGCCCCAGCATTTT. It translates to CASSLVHRGYQPQHF.

The genes are TRBV7-2 and TRBJ2-5, with D perhaps assigned TRBD1 or TRBD2 (5 bases each). The CDR3 runs to 13 residues. Germline lookup yields CDR1 SGHTA and CDR2 FQGNSA. V dropped 5 bases and J dropped 7 bases, with 14 bases sitting between them. CDR3 coding DNA: TGTGCCAGCAGCATGGGGGTTCGAGGGACCCAGTACTTC. Amino acids: CASSMGVRGTQYF.

This clonotype has more than one count but fewer than ten. The chain combines TRBV3-1 with TRBJ2-7; TRBD1 matches at 9 bases. Germline V gene data show CDR1 as LGHDT and CDR2 as YNNKEL (reference sequence). The CDR3 has 19 residues. With V trimmed by 3 bases and J by 5 bases, 20 bases remained unmatched. The CDR3 region has the DNA TGTGCCAGCAGCCAGGGATGGGGATCAAACAGGGGGCGCAGGGACGAGCAGTACTTC. Its protein is CASSQGWGSNRGRRDEQYF.

As regards this clonotype: One end of the junction is discordant with germline, which a read error may explain. The gene calls are TRBV5-5 and TRBJ1-1; D gene uncertain. CDR1 is SGHKS and CDR2 is YYEKEE in the germline V gene (reference sequence). The CDR3 totals 15 residues. CDR3 DNA: TGTACCAGCAGCTTTCTACGCGGTATGAACACTGAAGCTTTCTTT. Protein sequence: CTSSFLRGMNTEAFF.

This clonotype has just a few counts. The V and J genes are TRBV4-3 and TRBJ1-5; D perhaps matches TRBD1 (5 bases). Trimming removed 2 bases from V and 7 bases from J, with 15 bases in between. The germline gives CDR1 LGHNA, CDR2 YSLEER. The CDR3 has 15 residues. CDR3 bases: TGCGCCAGCAGCCAAAGTTGGCAGGGAGCGCAGCCCCAGCATTTT. This encodes CASSQSWQGAQPQHF.

The rearrangement links TRBV12-3 or TRBV12-4 to TRBJ1-2; 10 nucleotides align to TRBD1. The V gene end was trimmed by 4 bases and the J gene end by 4 bases; junction bases not matched to a gene: 9. CDR3 size: 16 residues. The CDR3 bases are TGTGCCAGCAGTTCTCGGGACAGGGGCCTCCGCTATGGCTACACCTTC. As protein: CASSSRDRGLRYGYTF.